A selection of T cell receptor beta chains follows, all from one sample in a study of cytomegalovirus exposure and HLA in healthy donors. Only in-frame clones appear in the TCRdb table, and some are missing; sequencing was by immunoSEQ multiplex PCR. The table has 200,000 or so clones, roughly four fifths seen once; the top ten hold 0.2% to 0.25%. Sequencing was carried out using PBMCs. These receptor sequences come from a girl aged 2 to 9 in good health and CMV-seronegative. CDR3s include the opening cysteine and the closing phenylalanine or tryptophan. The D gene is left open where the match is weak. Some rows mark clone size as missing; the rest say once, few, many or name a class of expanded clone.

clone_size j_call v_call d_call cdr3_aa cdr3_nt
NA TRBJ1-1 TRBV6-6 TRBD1 CASSLTRQGYGTEAFF TGTGCCAGCAGCTTAACCCGACAGGGGTATGGCACTGAAGCTTTCTTT
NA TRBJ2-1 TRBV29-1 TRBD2 CSLASGNNEQFF TGCAGCCTTGCTAGCGGGAATAATGAGCAGTTCTTC
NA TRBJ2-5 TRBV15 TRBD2 CATSRQRGGGETQYF TGTGCCACCAGCAGGCAGCGGGGGGGTGGGGAGACCCAGTACTTC
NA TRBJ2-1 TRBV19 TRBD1 CASSPRTGAYNEQFF TGTGCCAGTAGTCCACGGACAGGGGCCTACAATGAGCAGTTCTTC
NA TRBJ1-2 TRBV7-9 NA CASSAQLQGLAGYTF TGTGCCAGCAGCGCGCAACTCCAGGGGTTGGCGGGCTACACCTTC
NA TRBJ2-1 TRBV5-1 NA CASSSGVNEQFF TGCGCCAGCAGCTCCGGGGTCAATGAGCAGTTCTTC
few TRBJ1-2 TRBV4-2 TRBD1 CASSQVGTGGTYGYTF TGTGCCAGCAGCCAAGTCGGGACAGGGGGCACCTATGGCTACACCTTC
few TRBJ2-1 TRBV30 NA CAGGQGSAVTYNEQFF TGTGCCGGCGGGCAGGGGTCCGCAGTGACCTACAATGAGCAGTTCTTC
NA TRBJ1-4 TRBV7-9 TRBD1 CASSLGSQGRPLGKLFF TGTGCCAGCAGCCTCGGTTCACAGGGGCGGCCGTTGGGGAAACTGTTTTTT
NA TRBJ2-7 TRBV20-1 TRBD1 CSARRQGEQYF TGCAGTGCTAGAAGACAGGGCGAGCAGTACTTC
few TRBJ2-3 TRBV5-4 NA CASSLTGEAADTQYF TGTGCCAGCAGCTTAACGGGAGAGGCAGCAGATACGCAGTATTTT
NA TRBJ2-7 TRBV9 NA CASSGQGEQYF TGTGCCAGCAGCGGCCAGGGCGAGCAGTACTTC
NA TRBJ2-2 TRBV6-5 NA CASSYGEDGELFF TGTGCCAGCAGTTACGGGGAGGACGGGGAGCTGTTTTTT
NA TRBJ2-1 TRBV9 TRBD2 CASSVAASSGGASEQFF TGTGCCAGCAGCGTAGCTGCGTCTAGCGGGGGGGCGAGTGAGCAGTTCTTC
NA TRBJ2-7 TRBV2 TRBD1 CASSEQGARNEQYF TGTGCCAGCAGTGAACAGGGGGCGCGAAACGAGCAGTACTTC
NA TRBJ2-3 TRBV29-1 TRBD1 CSAIRQGFADTQYF TGCAGCGCGATTCGACAGGGTTTTGCAGATACGCAGTATTTT
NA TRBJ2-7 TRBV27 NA CASSLRGTYEQYF TGTGCCAGCAGTTTAAGGGGCACCTACGAGCAGTACTTC
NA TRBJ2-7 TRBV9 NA CASSPRMMPGDEQYF TGTGCCAGCAGCCCACGTATGATGCCAGGGGACGAGCAGTACTTC
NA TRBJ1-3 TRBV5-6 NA CASSLEARGNTIYF TGTGCCAGCAGCTTGGAAGCCAGGGGAAACACCATATATTTT
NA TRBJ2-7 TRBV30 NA CACSSGAGSYEQYF TGTGCCTGTTCCTCTGGCGCGGGGAGCTACGAGCAGTACTTC
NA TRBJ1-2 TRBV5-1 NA CASSNEMGAYGYTF TGCGCCAGCAGTAACGAGATGGGGGCCTATGGCTACACCTTC
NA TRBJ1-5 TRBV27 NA CASSFRGGVGPQHF TGTGCCAGCAGTTTCCGGGGGGGTGTAGGGCCCCAGCATTTT
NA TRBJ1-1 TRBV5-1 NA CASSLVALMNTEAFF TGCGCCAGCAGCTTGGTTGCGCTCATGAACACTGAAGCTTTCTTT
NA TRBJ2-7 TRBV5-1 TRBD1 CASTDRGHVNSYEQYF TGCGCCAGCACAGACAGGGGACACGTTAACTCCTACGAGCAGTACTTC
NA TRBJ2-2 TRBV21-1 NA CASSKRQGGLSGELFF TGTGCCAGCAGCAAGCGACAGGGGGGATTGTCCGGGGAGCTGTTTTTT
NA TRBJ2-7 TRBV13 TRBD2 CASSPRGGLLEQYF TGTGCCAGCAGCCCCCGGGGGGGCCTACTCGAGCAGTACTTC
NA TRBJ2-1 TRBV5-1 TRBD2 CASSNGLAGPASSYNEQFF TGCGCCAGCAGCAACGGACTAGCGGGACCCGCGAGCTCCTACAATGAGCAGTTCTTC
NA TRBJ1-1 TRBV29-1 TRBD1 CSVEGRTGEGWATEAFF TGCAGCGTTGAAGGTAGGACAGGCGAGGGCTGGGCCACTGAAGCTTTCTTT
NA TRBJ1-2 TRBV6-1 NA CASSEATVSLYGYTF TGTGCCAGCAGTGAAGCTACAGTGAGTCTCTATGGCTACACCTTC
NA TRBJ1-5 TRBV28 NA CASSLRQSNQPQHF TGTGCCAGCAGTTTACGACAGAGCAATCAGCCCCAGCATTTT
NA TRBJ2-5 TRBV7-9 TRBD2 CASSGLAGGRETQYF TGTGCCAGCAGCGGACTAGCGGGGGGCCGGGAGACCCAGTACTTC
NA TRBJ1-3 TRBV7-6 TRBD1 CASSLGRGLSGNTIYF TGTGCCAGCAGCTTGGGCAGGGGGCTCTCTGGAAACACCATATATTTT
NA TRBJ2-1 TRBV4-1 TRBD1 CASSRTLGDRAYNEQFF TGCGCCAGCAGCCGCACACTAGGGGACAGGGCCTACAATGAGCAGTTCTTC
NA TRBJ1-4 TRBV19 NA CASRSLRVTNEKLFF TGTGCCAGTAGATCCCTGAGGGTCACTAATGAAAAACTGTTTTTT
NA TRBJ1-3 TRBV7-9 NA CASSLVSGFSGNTIYF TGTGCCAGCAGCTTAGTATCCGGGTTCTCTGGAAACACCATATATTTT
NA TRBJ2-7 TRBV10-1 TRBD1 CASSDLTQGNWHF TGCGCCAGCAGTGACCTAACACAGGGGAATTGGCACTTC
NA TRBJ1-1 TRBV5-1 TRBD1 CASSTQGAHLDTEAFF TGCGCCAGCAGCACCCAGGGGGCGCATTTGGACACTGAAGCTTTCTTT
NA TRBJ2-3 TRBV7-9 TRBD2 CASSTLTGGRDTQYF TGTGCCAGCAGCACTTTAACGGGAGGAAGAGATACGCAGTATTTT
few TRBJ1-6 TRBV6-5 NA CASSSPTAYNSPLHF TGTGCCAGCAGTTCTCCGACAGCCTATAATTCACCCCTCCACTTT
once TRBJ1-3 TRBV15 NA CATSRWAGDGNTIYF TGTGCCACCAGCAGGTGGGCAGGGGACGGAAACACCATATATTTT
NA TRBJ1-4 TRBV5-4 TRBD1 CASSSGTGGFEKLFF TGTGCCAGCAGCTCGGGGACAGGGGGTTTCGAAAAACTGTTTTTT
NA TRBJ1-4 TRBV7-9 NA CASSLDVSGKLFF TGTGCCAGCAGCTTAGATGTTTCGGGGAAACTGTTTTTT
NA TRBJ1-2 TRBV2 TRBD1 CASSEPGQGNYGYTF TGTGCCAGCAGTGAACCGGGACAGGGTAACTATGGCTACACCTTC
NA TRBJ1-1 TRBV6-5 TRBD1 CASSSTGQGPGVVFF TGTGCCAGCAGTTCCACCGGACAGGGTCCCGGAGTTGTTTTCTTT
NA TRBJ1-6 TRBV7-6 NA CASSLGQGQGSPLHF TGTGCCAGCAGCTTAGGGCAGGGCCAAGGTTCACCCCTCCACTTT
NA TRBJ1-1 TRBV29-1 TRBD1 CSTGQLNTEAFF TGCAGCACGGGACAGCTAAACACTGAAGCTTTCTTT
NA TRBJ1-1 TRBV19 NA CATFTGHKNTEAFF TGTGCCACTTTTACGGGACACAAGAACACTGAAGCTTTCTTT